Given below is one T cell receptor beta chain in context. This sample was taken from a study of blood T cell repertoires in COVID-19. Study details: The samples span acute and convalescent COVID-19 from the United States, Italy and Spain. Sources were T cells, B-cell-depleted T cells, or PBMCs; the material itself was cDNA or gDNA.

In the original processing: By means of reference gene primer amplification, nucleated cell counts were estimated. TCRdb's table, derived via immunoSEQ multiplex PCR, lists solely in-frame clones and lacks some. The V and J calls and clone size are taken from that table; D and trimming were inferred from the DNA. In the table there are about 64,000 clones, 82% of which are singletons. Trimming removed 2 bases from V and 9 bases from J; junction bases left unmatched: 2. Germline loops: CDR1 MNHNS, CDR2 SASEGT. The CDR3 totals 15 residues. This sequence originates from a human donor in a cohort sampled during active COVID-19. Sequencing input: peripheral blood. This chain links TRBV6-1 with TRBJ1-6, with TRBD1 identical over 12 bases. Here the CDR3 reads CASSEPGQGASPLHF. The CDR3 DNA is TGTGCCAGCAGTGAACCGGGACAGGGGGCTTCACCCCTCCACTTT.